The 20 T cell receptor beta chains below all came from one sample that was sequenced in a study of CD8 T cells in ankylosing spondylitis. MiXCR, applied by TCRdb to the 5' RACE reads, yields one record per CDR3 protein. The data contain some 270,000 distinct CDR3 sequences, under 35% of them singletons. Sample: blood, either unsorted or a sorted T cell fraction (not recorded which). These receptors originate from a male donor with ankylosing spondylitis or in good health (not recorded which).

This clonotype was observed a handful of times. The rearrangement links TRBV20-1 to TRBJ2-5; D might be TRBD1 or TRBD2, each matching 6 bases. The V end was cut by 1 base, the J end by 1 base, with 10 bases between. The CDR3 sequence is 14 residues long. Germline CDR1 DFQATT, CDR2 SNEGSKA (reference sequence). This chain's CDR3 is CSARAGAFQETQYF. The CDR3 DNA reads TGCAGTGCTAGAGCGGGGGCTTTCCAAGAGACCCAGTACTTC.

This clonotype was detected only a few times. V gene TRBV5-1 combines with J gene TRBJ2-3, with a tentative D call TRBD1 (5 bases). V shed 2 bases and J shed 5 bases, with 9 bases lying between them. The CDR3 has 13 residues. CDR1 SGHRS and CDR2 YFSETQ come from the germline V gene. The CDR3 here is CASSLPDRDTQYF. DNA of the CDR3: TGCGCCAGCAGCTTACCTGACAGAGATACGCAGTATTTT.

This chain links TRBV4-1 with TRBJ1-1; no clear D. Trimming took off 1 base at V and 0 bases at J, with 6 bases between the two ends. The CDR3 loop spans 14 amino acids. Germline CDR1 and CDR2: MGHRA and YSYEKL. As DNA, the CDR3 is TGCGCCAGCAGCCAAGGGCCATTGAACACTGAAGCTTTCTTT. This sequence encodes CASSQGPLNTEAFF.

The chain is built from TRBV20-1 and TRBJ1-6; D not resolved. V was cut by 3 bases and J by 0 bases, with 6 bases left in between. Germline CDR1 is DFQATT and CDR2 is SNEGSKA (reference sequence). The CDR3 length is 14 residues. The DNA of the CDR3 is TGCAGTGCTAGGAGCAGCTCCTATAATTCACCCCTCCACTTT. It translates to CSARSSSYNSPLHF.

The rearrangement uses TRBV7-9 and TRBJ2-1, with D unclear. Trimming pared 4 bases from V and 2 bases from J, leaving 12 bases between. Germline assignment: CDR1 SEHNR and CDR2 FQNEAQ (reference sequence). The CDR3 consists of 15 residues. The CDR3: CASSYQSMPYNEQFF. Here the CDR3 DNA reads TGTGCCAGCAGCTATCAGAGTATGCCCTACAATGAGCAGTTCTTC.

This clonotype was detected only a few times. This chain joins TRBV5-4 and TRBJ2-3, with a weak D call TRBD2 (6 bases). Germline V gene data show CDR1 as SGHNT and CDR2 as YYREEE (reference sequence). Trimming removed 4 bases from V and 4 bases from J, with 13 bases in between. The CDR3 is 14 residues long. This chain's CDR3 is CASSILGGADTQYF. Here the CDR3 DNA reads TGTGCCAGCAGCATACTGGGAGGCGCAGATACGCAGTATTTT.

V usage is TRBV11-2 and J usage is TRBJ1-2; D perhaps matches TRBD1 (5 bases). V was cut by 8 bases and J by 0 bases, with 16 bases left in between. Germline V lookup: CDR1 SGHAT, CDR2 FQNNGV. This CDR3 is 15 amino acids long. Written as DNA, the CDR3 is TGTGCCAGCCGATCCTGGCAGGGCTCTAACTATGGCTACACCTTC. Protein product: CASRSWQGSNYGYTF.

This clonotype was counted a single time. The chain couples TRBV11-2 to TRBJ2-7; D gene uncertain. Germline loops: CDR1 SGHAT, CDR2 FQNNGV. Trimming removed 3 bases from V and 3 bases from J, with 12 bases in between. The CDR3 extends over 14 amino acids. CDR3 sequence reads: CASSLSDLNYEQYF. The CDR3 DNA reads as TGTGCCAGCAGCTTGTCGGACCTAAACTACGAGCAGTACTTC. Combining the CDR3 with reference TRBV11-2 and TRBJ2-7 gives the whole variable domain EAGVAQSPRYKIIEKRQSVAFWCNPISGHATLYWYQQILGQGPKLLIQFQNNGVVDDSQLPKDRFSAERLKGVDSTLKIQPAKLEDSAVYLCASSLSDLNYEQYFGPGTRLTVT.

This clonotype appeared many times. The V and J genes are TRBV12-3 or TRBV12-4 and TRBJ2-5; D is uncertain. This CDR3 region has 13 residues. With 5 bases removed from V and 1 base from J, the gap between germline ends came to 8 bases. The CDR3 bases are TGTGCCAGCAGTCTCGGCACCCAAGAGACCCAGTACTTC. It encodes CASSLGTQETQYF.

The CDR3 sequence is CATSTRLAGAYEQYF. Here the CDR3 DNA reads TGTGCCACCAGCACGAGACTAGCGGGCGCCTACGAGCAGTACTTC. V and J are TRBV15 and TRBJ2-7; the match to TRBD2 covers 10 bases. The CDR3 covers 15 residues. The V segment lost 4 bases and the J segment 2 bases; nucleotides outside the gene matches: 5. The germline V gene has CDR1 LNHNV and CDR2 YYDKDF (reference sequence).

This clonotype was found a few times. The chain recombines TRBV28 with TRBJ2-7; 11 bases are shared with TRBD1. J gave up 2 bases and V 3 bases, and 3 bases lay outside the gene matches. Germline-derived CDR1 and CDR2 are MDHEN and SYDVKM. The CDR3 sequence is 15 residues long. The CDR3 loop reads CASSLGQGGAYEQYF. The CDR3 coding sequence is TGTGCCAGCAGTTTGGGACAGGGGGGGGCCTACGAGCAGTACTTC. Using reference TRBV28 and TRBJ2-7 for the parts outside the CDR3, the full variable domain is DVKVTQSSRYLVKRTGEKVFLECVQDMDHENMFWYRQDPGLGLRLIYFSYDVKMKEKGDIPEGYSVSREKKERFSLILESASTNQTSMYLCASSLGQGGAYEQYFGPGTRLTVT.

The chain recombines TRBV18 with TRBJ1-5; TRBD1 might be the D (5 bases). The CDR3 runs 13 residues. The germline CDR1 and CDR2 sequences are KGHSH and LQKENI. The V gene lost 5 bases and the J gene lost 7 bases, with 12 bases spanning the gap. The CDR3 DNA follows: TGTGCCAGCTCAGATGCTGAGGGGCAGCCCCAGCATTTT. Translation gives CASSDAEGQPQHF. The whole variable domain, filled in from reference TRBV18 and TRBJ1-5, reads NAGVMQNPRHLVRRRGQEARLRCSPMKGHSHVYWYRQLPEEGLKFMVYLQKENIIDESGMPKERFSAEFPKEGPSILRIQQVVRGDSAAYFCASSDAEGQPQHFGDGTRLSIL.

The V gene is TRBV13, the J gene TRBJ2-4; TRBD2 matches 7 bases. Germline trimming cut 5 bases from V and 4 bases from J; bases unmatched to any gene: 11. The CDR3 runs to 16 residues. Germline V gene sequence: CDR1 PRHDT, CDR2 FYEKMQ (reference sequence). CDR3: CASSPPRGRDKNIQYF. The CDR3 DNA reads TGTGCCAGCAGCCCCCCCCGTGGGAGGGATAAAAACATTCAGTACTTC.

The J gene is TRBJ2-6, the V gene TRBV18; 8 nucleotides line up with TRBD1. Germline CDR1 KGHSH, CDR2 LQKENI. The CDR3 contains 20 residues. V lost 3 bases and J lost 0; bases outside the gene matches: 13. The CDR3 protein is CASSPRTGRHPPSGANVLTF. The CDR3 DNA follows: TGTGCCAGCTCACCCCGGACAGGGCGTCATCCCCCCTCTGGGGCCAACGTCCTGACTTTC.

A few counts support this clonotype. The CDR3 sequence: CASSLAPGTGERSILVSNEQFF. CDR3 coding DNA: TGTGCCAGCAGCTTAGCCCCCGGGACAGGGGAAAGGTCTATATTGGTGAGCAATGAGCAGTTCTTC. The rearrangement joins TRBV11-1 to TRBJ2-1, with 10 bases identical to TRBD1. This CDR3 has 22 residues. Per the germline V gene, CDR1 is SGHAT and CDR2 is FQDESV (reference sequence). The V segment lost 0 bases and the J segment 6 bases; nucleotides outside the gene matches: 23.

The gene calls are TRBV6-4 and TRBJ2-3; TRBD1 is a possible D gene (6 bases). V lost 3 bases and J 2 bases, leaving 12 bases between the germline ends. CDR1 is MRHNA and CDR2 is SNTAGT in the germline V gene. CDR3 length: 15 residues. The CDR3 region is CASSEDSSHTDTQYF. The CDR3 DNA reads TGTGCCAGCAGTGAGGACAGTTCCCACACAGATACGCAGTATTTT.

The chain uses TRBV12-3 or TRBV12-4 and TRBJ2-1; the match to TRBD2 covers 7 bases. With V trimmed by 8 bases and J by 0 bases, 4 bases remained unmatched. This CDR3 spans 14 amino acids. The CDR3 reads CASRERGSYNEQFF. As DNA, the CDR3 is TGTGCCAGCCGGGAGCGGGGCTCCTACAATGAGCAGTTCTTC.

The chain couples TRBV12-3 or TRBV12-4 to TRBJ1-4; 8 bases agree with TRBD1. V gave up 5 bases and J gave up 7 bases; unmatched junction bases: 6. The CDR3 consists of 14 residues. In nucleotides, the CDR3 is TGTGCCAGCAGTACCGGACAGGGAATTGAAAAACTGTTTTTT. Protein: CASSTGQGIEKLFF.

This chain joins TRBV12-3 or TRBV12-4 and TRBJ2-5; D is possibly TRBD1 or TRBD2 (5 bases each). Trimming removed 3 bases at V and 5 bases at J, with 16 bases between. The CDR3 runs 15 residues. In DNA form, the CDR3 reads TGTGCCAGCAGTTTGGGGGTGGGCGCCGGGGAGACCCAGTACTTC. This gives the protein CASSLGVGAGETQYF.

Ten or more counts support this clonotype. The rearrangement links TRBV20-1 to TRBJ2-7, with TRBD1 matching 8 bases. The germline V gene has CDR1 DFQATT and CDR2 SNEGSKA (reference sequence). The ends lost 3 bases at V and 2 bases at J; junction bases unmatched: 3. The CDR3 extends over 13 amino acids. The CDR3 loop is CSASRTGPYEQYF. CDR3 nucleotides: TGCAGTGCTAGCCGGACAGGGCCCTACGAGCAGTACTTC.